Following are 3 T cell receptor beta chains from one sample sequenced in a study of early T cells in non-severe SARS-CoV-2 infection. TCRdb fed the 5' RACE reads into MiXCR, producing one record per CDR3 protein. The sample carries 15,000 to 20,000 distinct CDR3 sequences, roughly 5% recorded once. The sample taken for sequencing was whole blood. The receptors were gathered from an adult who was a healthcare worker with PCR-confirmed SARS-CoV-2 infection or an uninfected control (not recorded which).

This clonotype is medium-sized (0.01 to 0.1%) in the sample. CDR3 protein: CASSPTDKRGNTEAFF. In DNA, the CDR3 is TGTGCCAGCAGTCCCACGGACAAGCGAGGGAACACTGAAGCTTTCTTT. The rearrangement links TRBV6-6 to TRBJ1-1; the D gene is possibly TRBD1 (5 bases). The germline gives CDR1 MNHNY, CDR2 SVGAGI (reference sequence). V was pared by 5 bases and J by 1 base, with 17 bases between. CDR3 length: 16 amino acids.

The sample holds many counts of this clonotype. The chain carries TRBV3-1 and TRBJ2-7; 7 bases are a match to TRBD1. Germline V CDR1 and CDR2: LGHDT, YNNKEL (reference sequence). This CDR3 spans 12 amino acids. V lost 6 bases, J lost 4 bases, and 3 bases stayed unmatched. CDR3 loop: CASSRQGYEQYF. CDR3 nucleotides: TGTGCCAGCAGTCGACAGGGTTACGAGCAGTACTTC.

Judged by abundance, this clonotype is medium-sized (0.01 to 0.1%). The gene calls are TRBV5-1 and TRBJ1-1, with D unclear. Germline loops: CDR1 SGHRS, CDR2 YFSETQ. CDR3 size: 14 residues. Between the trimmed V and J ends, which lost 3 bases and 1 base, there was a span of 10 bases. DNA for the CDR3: TGCGCCAGCAGCTCGGAAGGGTCGAACACTGAAGCTTTCTTT. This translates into CASSSEGSNTEAFF.